These 30 T cell receptor beta chains share one sample of origin, sequenced in a study of blood T cells in healthy people across ages. Combining a sample-barcoded 5' primer with a J-beta primer mix, a second PCR ran for roughly 7 to 11 cycles. TCRdb fed the 5' RACE reads into MiXCR, producing one record per CDR3 protein. The sample has some 1,500,000 distinct CDR3 sequences, roughly 43% seen once. The specimen was blood. The receptors were gathered from a woman between 18 and 29 years old in good health.

This clonotype was seen only a few times. The rearrangement uses TRBV25-1 and TRBJ2-4; D is undetermined. Germline values: CDR1 MGHDK, CDR2 SYGVNS. Trimming removed 1 base at V and 7 bases at J, with 11 bases between. This CDR3 contains 14 residues. DNA of the CDR3: TGTGCCAGCAGTGAATTTGGCAGGAGCAACATTCAGTACTTC. It specifies CASSEFGRSNIQYF.

V usage is TRBV12-3 or TRBV12-4 and J usage is TRBJ2-3, with D possibly TRBD1 on 5 matching bases. The CDR3 loop spans 14 amino acids. Trimming pared 6 bases from V and 4 bases from J, leaving 14 bases between. CDR3 bases: TGTGCCAGCAGGGGCGATCTAGGGGCAGATACGCAGTATTTT. It specifies CASRGDLGADTQYF.

As regards this clonotype: Mismatch with germline at one junction end may stem from a read error. V gene TRBV14 combines with J gene TRBJ1-1; D may be TRBD1 (6 bases). This CDR3 contains 13 residues. The germline V gene has CDR1 SGHDN and CDR2 FVKESK. The CDR3 DNA reads TGTGCCAGCAGCACCTTTAGGGACACCGAAGCTTTCTTT. Translation: CASSTFRDTEAFF. The whole variable domain, remainder taken from reference TRBV14 and TRBJ1-1, is EAGVTQFPSHSVIEKGQTVTLRCDPISGHDNLYWYRRVMGKEIKFLLHFVKESKQDESGMPNNRFLAERTGGTYSTLKVQPAELEDSGVYFCASSTFRDTEAFFGQGTRLTVV.

Points on this clonotype: This CDR3 fails to terminate in the conserved phenylalanine or tryptophan, so it likely reflects a read error. No DNA is shown, since the ends of the CDR3 on it are uncertain; the CDR3 is the one TCRdb lists. The chain has TRBV7-9 and TRBJ1-2; TRBD1, as called in the table, went unchecked against the DNA. Per the germline V gene, CDR1 is SEHNR and CDR2 is FQNEAQ (reference sequence). Counting both end residues, the CDR3 totals 12 amino acids. CDR3 sequence reads: CASSFTGAWLHL.

Only a few counts were recorded for this clonotype. The chain links TRBV12-1 to TRBJ2-7; no check of the table's D call, TRBD1, against the DNA was made. TRBV12-1 is described as a pseudogene. The CDR3 extends over 16 amino acids. CDR3 in DNA: TGTGCCAGCAGCTTGGTTCCCGGGACAGGGGGCTACGAGCAGTACTTC. It is translated as CASSLVPGTGGYEQYF.

The chain links TRBV20-1 to TRBJ2-5; 10 bases are shared with TRBD2. Judging by the DNA end, TRBJ2-7 fits better; the J call may be wrong. The CDR3 is 14 residues long. CDR1 and CDR2 from the germline V gene are DFQATT and SNEGSKA (reference sequence). CDR3 protein: CSASSGLAIYEQYF. CDR3 bases: TGCAGTGCTAGCTCGGGACTAGCGATTTACGAGCAGTACTTC.

The sample holds a few counts of this clonotype. J is TRBJ1-1 and V is TRBV27, with 7 bases fitting TRBD1. Trimming cost V 4 bases and J 1 base; bases outside gene matches: 3. This CDR3 has 14 amino acids. CDR1 and CDR2 (germline): MNHEY, SMNVEV (reference sequence). The CDR3 bases are TGTGCCAGCAGTTGGGACAGACGGAACACTGAAGCTTTCTTT. Translation gives CASSWDRRNTEAFF.

This chain uses TRBV18 with TRBJ1-2, with 7 nucleotides matching TRBD1. Trimming removed 4 bases from V and 4 bases from J; junction bases left unmatched: 9. This CDR3 spans 15 amino acids. Germline V gene lookup returns CDR1 KGHSH and CDR2 LQKENI. This CDR3 reads CASSRQDRLPYGYTF. As DNA, the CDR3 is TGTGCCAGCTCACGCCAGGACAGGCTTCCCTATGGCTACACCTTC.

Ten or more counts support this clonotype. The chain uses TRBV29-1 and TRBJ2-5; TRBD1 aligns across 8 bases. The J segment lost 3 bases and the V segment lost 7 bases, leaving 1 base of the junction unmatched. CDR3 length equals 11 residues. Germline V lookup: CDR1 SQVTM, CDR2 ANQGSEA. CDR3 nucleotide sequence: TGCAGCGGGGGACAGGAAGAGACCCAGTACTTC. Its translation is CSGGQEETQYF.

As for this clonotype: Just one base apart from a much larger clone, this may be a read error. The rearrangement links TRBV6-2 or TRBV6-3 to TRBJ2-1; D uncertain. The V gene lost 4 bases and the J gene lost 10 bases, with 20 bases spanning the gap. The CDR3 length is 15 residues. Per germline, CDR1 MNHEY and CDR2 SVGEGT. The CDR3 DNA sequence: TGTGCCAGCAGTTTTCGCGGCGGTAGCTCCTACGAGCAGTTCTTC. This codes for CASSFRGGSSYEQFF.

This rearrangement joins TRBV12-3 or TRBV12-4 to TRBJ1-2; D unclear. This CDR3 comprises 12 residues. V was pared by 2 bases and J by 5 bases, with 6 bases between. CDR3 sequence: CASSLMSYGYTF. The CDR3 coding sequence is TGTGCCAGCAGTTTAATGTCGTATGGCTACACCTTC.

This clonotype was counted a few times. The rearrangement uses TRBV6-1 and TRBJ2-7; 9 bases match TRBD2. The CDR3 runs 16 residues. Trimming removed 2 bases from V and 3 bases from J; junction bases left unmatched: 8. CDR1 is MNHNS, CDR2 SASEGT, per germline. In nucleotides, the CDR3 is TGTGCCAGCAGTGAAAGAGCACTAGCGGGTTTCTACGAGCAGTACTTC. This codes for CASSERALAGFYEQYF.

Comments on this clonotype: Since a much larger clone is just one base distant, this may be a read error. The chain couples TRBV7-9 to TRBJ1-4; D not resolved. Germline CDR1 and CDR2: SEHNR and FQNEAQ (reference sequence). The V end lost 5 bases, the J end lost 7 bases, and 11 bases lay between the germline ends. The CDR3 runs to 13 residues. CDR3 sequence reads: CASSPPAGEKLFF. The CDR3 DNA follows: TGTGCCAGCAGCCCGCCGGCCGGTGAAAAACTGTTTTTT. The whole variable domain, filled in from reference TRBV7-9 and TRBJ1-4, reads DTGVSQNPRHKITKRGQNVTFRCDPISEHNRLYWYRQTLGQGPEFLTYFQNEAQLEKSRLLSDRFSAERPKGSFSTLEIQRTEQGDSAMYLCASSPPAGEKLFFGSGTQLSVL.

This chain uses TRBV11-2 with TRBJ2-7; TRBD1 is a possible D gene (6 bases). CDR3 length: 16 residues. Trimming stripped 5 bases from V and 2 bases from J, with 19 bases between. CDR1 is SGHAT, CDR2 FQNNGV, per germline. The CDR3 nucleotides read TGTGCCAGCAGCCCGGTTTCAAACAGGGACGCCTACGAGCAGTACTTC. It yields the protein CASSPVSNRDAYEQYF.

CDR3 coding DNA: TGTGCCAGCAGCACCCTCACGGGAGTAGGCAATGAGCAGTTCTTC. Protein: CASSTLTGVGNEQFF. The chain links TRBV7-2 to TRBJ2-1; a possible D gene is TRBD2 (6 bases). The CDR3 runs to 15 residues. The germline V gene has CDR1 SGHTA and CDR2 FQGNSA. V lost 5 bases to trimming and J lost 6 bases, with 17 bases between them.

For this clonotype: Compared with germline, one end of the junction differs, possibly owing to a read error. The V and J genes are TRBV7-2 and TRBJ2-7, with D uncertain. Germline CDR1 reads SGHTA; CDR2 reads FQGNSA. The CDR3 spans 14 residues. This CDR3 reads CANSLINVTYEQYF. The CDR3 bases are TGTGCCAACAGCTTGATAAACGTAACCTACGAGCAGTACTTC.

The J gene is TRBJ2-5, the V gene TRBV29-1, with 9 bases aligning to TRBD2. The CDR3 length is 16 residues. The V segment lost 6 bases and the J segment 4 bases; nucleotides outside the gene matches: 15. Germline assignment: CDR1 SQVTM and CDR2 ANQGSEA. The CDR3 DNA sequence: TGCAGCGTCGAGTATAATGGAGCGGGGGGCGTAGAGACCCAGTACTTC. This codes for CSVEYNGAGGVETQYF.

This clonotype was seen only a few times. The chain has TRBV29-1 and TRBJ2-4, with D possibly matching TRBD1 (6 bases). The CDR3 totals 14 residues. V was cut by 6 bases and J by 1 base, with 13 bases left in between. Germline V lookup: CDR1 SQVTM, CDR2 ANQGSEA. The CDR3 DNA sequence: TGCAGCGTGACGGACAGTTCGGCCAAAAACATTCAGTACTTC. It translates to CSVTDSSAKNIQYF.

In this sample, this clonotype turned up once. In DNA form, the CDR3 reads TGTGCCAGCAGTTATGCCGGGTATCTCGGCGAGCAGTACTTC. This translates into CASSYAGYLGEQYF. The chain links TRBV12-3 or TRBV12-4 to TRBJ2-5; D is unresolved. The DNA end lines up better with TRBJ2-7; the J call may be wrong. The CDR3 length is 14 residues.

The rearrangement joins TRBV4-3 to TRBJ1-1; 9 nucleotides match TRBD1. J gave up 6 bases and V 1 base, and 9 bases lay outside the gene matches. CDR1 LGHNA and CDR2 YSLEER come from the germline V gene. The CDR3 is 16 residues long. The CDR3 DNA reads as TGCGCCAGCAGCCAAGGCGAACGGACAGGGGACCCTGAAGCTTTCTTT. It translates to CASSQGERTGDPEAFF.

The chain is built from TRBV7-9 and TRBJ1-2; D uncertain. Deletions cut 1 base from V and 13 bases from J, with 19 bases between. This CDR3 comprises 14 residues. Germline loops: CDR1 SEHNR, CDR2 FQNEAQ (reference sequence). The CDR3 sequence: CASSLVPAGRVGTF. The CDR3 DNA is TGTGCCAGCAGCTTAGTCCCGGCAGGCCGGGTAGGCACCTTC.

To note about this clonotype: At one end the junction does not follow the germline gene, possibly because of a read error. The chain combines TRBV7-2 with TRBJ1-1, with a possible D match to TRBD1 (6 bases). Per germline, CDR1 SGHTA and CDR2 FQGNSA. The CDR3 spans 12 residues. CDR3 coding DNA: TGTGCCACCAGCGCTAGGGGGTCTGAAGCTTTCTTT. Encoded protein: CATSARGSEAFF.

The sample holds a few counts of this clonotype. The rearrangement uses TRBV2 and TRBJ1-2, with D unclear. V gave up 2 bases and J gave up 6 bases, with 10 bases separating them. This CDR3 has 13 amino acids. Per the germline V gene, CDR1 is SNHLY and CDR2 is FYNNEI. DNA for the CDR3: TGTGCCAGCAGTGAACGACAAATTGATGGCTACACCTTC. Residues: CASSERQIDGYTF.

The chain links TRBV20-1 to TRBJ2-5; D not resolved. Deletions cut 3 bases from V and 0 bases from J, with 14 bases between. Germline V CDR1 and CDR2: DFQATT, SNEGSKA (reference sequence). The CDR3 totals 15 residues. The CDR3 protein is CSASRWSTYQETQYF. The CDR3 nucleotides are TGCAGTGCTAGTCGCTGGTCAACGTACCAAGAGACCCAGTACTTC.

This clonotype showed up just a few times. This chain links TRBV20-1 with TRBJ1-1, with TRBD1 identical over 8 bases. CDR3 length equals 14 residues. The V segment lost 4 bases and the J segment 4 bases; nucleotides outside the gene matches: 8. Germline CDR1 reads DFQATT; CDR2 reads SNEGSKA (reference sequence). The CDR3 reads CSATQGAQGTEAFF. CDR3 nucleotides: TGCAGTGCTACTCAGGGGGCGCAAGGCACTGAAGCTTTCTTT.

The V call is TRBV7-9, the J call TRBJ1-4; tentatively, D is TRBD1 (5 bases). The ends were cut back, 1 base at V and 10 bases at J, with 16 bases in the middle. This CDR3 has 15 residues. The germline CDR1 and CDR2 sequences are SEHNR and FQNEAQ (reference sequence). The CDR3 DNA follows: TGTGCCAGCAGCTTAGAGGGAGGGGTGTCGGCAAAACTGTTTTTT. As protein: CASSLEGGVSAKLFF.

This rearrangement joins TRBV6-1 to TRBJ2-1; 9 bases are shared with TRBD2. CDR1 and CDR2 from the germline V gene are MNHNS and SASEGT. The CDR3 covers 16 residues. Germline trimming cut 3 bases from V and 3 bases from J; bases unmatched to any gene: 6. CDR3 nucleotide sequence: TGTGCCAGCAGTGATCTTGGGACTAGCCACTACAATGAGCAGTTCTTC. It translates to CASSDLGTSHYNEQFF.

In regard to this clonotype: The junction does not match germline at one end; this may be a read error. This rearrangement joins TRBV4-3 to TRBJ2-1, with 7 bases lining up with TRBD2. The CDR3 has 16 residues. Germline V gene lookup returns CDR1 LGHNA and CDR2 YSLEER. The CDR3 reads CASSQVRGGPYNEQFF. The CDR3 DNA sequence: TGTGCCAGCAGCCAAGTACGCGGGGGACCCTACAATGAGCAGTTCTTC.

The CDR3 nucleotides read TGTGCCAGCTCCAAAAGGGGATGGACAGATACGCAGTATTTT. It encodes CASSKRGWTDTQYF. The chain has TRBV5-6 and TRBJ2-3; D might be TRBD1 (5 bases). With 7 bases removed from V and 3 bases from J, the gap between germline ends came to 15 bases. Looked up from germline, CDR1 is SGHDT and CDR2 is YYEEEE. This CDR3 has 14 residues.

This sequence joins TRBV20-1 and TRBJ2-5, with D perhaps TRBD1 or TRBD2 (5 bases each). This CDR3 contains 12 residues. CDR1 is DFQATT, CDR2 SNEGSKA, per germline (reference sequence). CDR3 region: CAIGGRGETQYF. In DNA, the CDR3 is TGCGCGATTGGGGGTCGCGGGGAGACCCAGTACTTC.